Following are 30 T cell receptor beta chains from one sample sequenced in a study of blood T cell repertoires in COVID-19. Repertoires were generated with immunoSEQ multiplex PCR, while TCRdb's copy carries only in-frame clones and drops some. Of a few hundred thousand clones listed, 84% are singletons. Sequencing used PBMCs or T cells enriched from blood (not recorded which). Receptors were obtained from a woman aged 40 to 50 who had recovered from COVID-19.

V gene TRBV18 combines with J gene TRBJ2-1; D gene uncertain. Trimming cost V 5 bases and J 4 bases, with 9 bases left between them. The CDR3 is 13 amino acids. Looked up from germline, CDR1 is KGHSH and CDR2 is LQKENI. In DNA form, the CDR3 reads TGTGCCAGCTCAGGGCTCCTATACAATGAGCAGTTCTTC. This encodes CASSGLLYNEQFF.

The chain has TRBV11-2 and TRBJ2-7; 7 bases agree with TRBD2. V gave up 5 bases and J gave up 0 bases; unmatched junction bases: 7. CDR1 is SGHAT and CDR2 is FQNNGV in the germline V gene. CDR3 length equals 15 residues. As DNA, the CDR3 is TGTGCCAGCAGCGAGACTAGCCATTACTCCTACGAGCAGTACGTC. Translated: CASSETSHYSYEQYV.

The rearrangement uses TRBV3-1 (or the pseudogene TRBV3-2) and TRBJ2-7; 8 nucleotides line up with TRBD2. The V gene end was trimmed by 1 base and the J gene end by 4 bases; junction bases not matched to a gene: 9. Germline V CDR1 and CDR2: LGHDT, YNNKEL (reference sequence). The CDR3 spans 16 residues. The CDR3 DNA is TGTGCCAGCAGCCAAGTAGCGCCTAGCGGGCCATACGAGCAGTACTTC. Protein: CASSQVAPSGPYEQYF.

The chain links TRBV29-1 to TRBJ2-5, with 8 nucleotides matching TRBD2. The CDR3 extends over 14 amino acids. Germline CDR1 SQVTM, CDR2 ANQGSEA. V shed 4 bases, J shed 1 base, and the junction held 5 bases outside the gene matches. The CDR3 spells CSVAGGEFQETQYF. In DNA, the CDR3 is TGCAGCGTTGCGGGGGGGGAATTCCAAGAGACCCAGTACTTC.

V usage is TRBV6-6 and J usage is TRBJ1-3, with D maybe TRBD1 (6 bases). The CDR3 loop spans 13 amino acids. Trimming left V 5 bases short and J 9 bases short, with 14 bases between. The germline gives CDR1 MNHNY, CDR2 SVGAGI (reference sequence). CDR3 in amino acids: CASSPQGVGTIYF. The DNA of the CDR3 is TGTGCCAGCAGTCCACAGGGTGTGGGCACCATATATTTT.

The chain links TRBV18 to TRBJ2-7; 10 bases agree with TRBD2. The CDR3 is 19 residues long. CDR1 and CDR2 (germline): KGHSH, LQKENI. With V trimmed by 4 bases and J by 2 bases, 17 bases remained unmatched. CDR3 region: CASSRGIAGGPGAPYEQYF. The CDR3 DNA is TGTGCCAGCTCACGGGGTATAGCGGGAGGCCCGGGAGCGCCCTACGAGCAGTACTTC.

The genes are TRBV28 and TRBJ1-2; D is undetermined. The length of the CDR3 is 12 residues. Trimming stripped 2 bases from V and 4 bases from J, with 5 bases between. In germline, CDR1 is MDHEN, CDR2 SYDVKM. CDR3 amino acids: CASSLPSYGYTF. The DNA of the CDR3 is TGTGCCAGCAGTTTACCTTCCTATGGCTACACCTTC.

This clone turned up a few times. This rearrangement joins TRBV7-6 to TRBJ2-1, with 8 bases matching TRBD2. This CDR3 is 15 amino acids long. V shed 5 bases and J 4 bases; nucleotides not matched to a gene: 7. CDR1 and CDR2 (germline): SGHVS, FNYEAQ. The chain's CDR3 is CASSALAGRYNEQFF. The CDR3, as DNA: TGTGCCAGCAGCGCCTTAGCGGGACGTTACAATGAGCAGTTCTTC.

The rearrangement joins TRBV29-1 to TRBJ2-1; 8 bases fit TRBD2. CDR3 length: 12 amino acids. V was clipped by 6 bases and J by 5 bases; unmatched bases: 3. Germline CDR1 is SQVTM and CDR2 is ANQGSEA. CDR3 loop: CSVILADNEQFF. The CDR3 DNA reads TGCAGCGTCATACTAGCGGACAATGAGCAGTTCTTC.

The gene calls are TRBV18 and TRBJ1-1, with 7 nucleotides matching TRBD1. This CDR3 is built from 15 residues. The V and J ends lost 3 bases and 5 bases, in that order; junction bases with no gene match: 9. The germline CDR1 and CDR2 sequences are KGHSH and LQKENI. The CDR3 spells CASSPGQTFRTEAFF. The DNA for the CDR3 is TGTGCCAGCTCACCGGGACAGACGTTCCGGACTGAAGCTTTCTTT.

This chain joins TRBV2 and TRBJ1-1; D uncertain. The CDR3 extends over 14 amino acids. Germline values: CDR1 SNHLY, CDR2 FYNNEI. V lost 4 bases and J lost 0, with 9 bases in between. CDR3 bases: TGTGCCAGCAGTGTCTCCAGGATGAACACTGAAGCTTTCTTT. Its protein is CASSVSRMNTEAFF.

The chain recombines TRBV14 with TRBJ1-2, with D maybe TRBD1 (5 bases). The V end lost 4 bases, the J end lost 8 bases, and 17 bases lay between the germline ends. Germline CDR1 reads SGHDN; CDR2 reads FVKESK. The length of the CDR3 is 14 residues. CDR3 DNA sequence: TGTGCCAGCAGCCCTCATGTCGGGGGTGCGGGCTACACCTTC. It codes for CASSPHVGGAGYTF.

This chain links TRBV21-1 with TRBJ2-1; no check of the table's D call, TRBD2, against the DNA was made. TRBV21-1 is reported as a pseudogene. This CDR3 comprises 17 residues. In nucleotides, the CDR3 is TGTGCCAGCCCAAGGTCCGTCCGGGGGGCTATGACAAAGGAGCAGTTCTTC. Amino acid sequence: CASPRSVRGAMTKEQFF.

This sequence joins TRBV28 and TRBJ2-5, with D maybe TRBD2 (5 bases). The germline CDR1 and CDR2 sequences are MDHEN and SYDVKM. This CDR3 is 13 amino acids long. Trimming left V 4 bases short and J 4 bases short, with 10 bases between. CDR3 loop: CASSSGIPETQYF. As DNA, the CDR3 is TGTGCCAGCAGTTCGGGGATCCCAGAGACCCAGTACTTC. The complete variable domain, with remaining parts taken from reference TRBV28 and TRBJ2-5, reads DVKVTQSSRYLVKRTGEKVFLECVQDMDHENMFWYRQDPGLGLRLIYFSYDVKMKEKGDIPEGYSVSREKKERFSLILESASTNQTSMYLCASSSGIPETQYFGPGTRLLVL.

The CDR3 sequence is CASSITSGGEQFF. CDR3 sequence (DNA): TGTGCCAGCAGCATAACCTCAGGGGGTGAGCAGTTCTTC. V and J are TRBV7-2 and TRBJ2-1; the match to TRBD1 covers 7 bases. Germline V gene sequence: CDR1 SGHTA, CDR2 FQGNSA. Losses at the gene ends were 5 bases for V and 9 bases for J; bases not matched to a gene: 7. The CDR3 has 13 residues. The full variable domain, with the rest looked up from reference TRBV7-2 and TRBJ2-1, is GAGVSQSPSNKVTEKGKDVELRCDPISGHTALYWYRQSLGQGLEFLIYFQGNSAPDKSGLPSDRFSAERTGGSVSTLTIQRTQQEDSAVYLCASSITSGGEQFFGPGTRLTVL.

This rearrangement joins TRBV5-1 to TRBJ1-4, with unresolved D. The CDR3 extends over 14 amino acids. The germline V gene encodes CDR1 SGHRS and CDR2 YFSETQ. V was trimmed by 1 base and J by 3 bases, leaving 7 bases between them. The CDR3 region has the DNA TGCGCCAGCAGCTTGACTATGGCTAATGAAAAACTGTTTTTT. Its protein product is CASSLTMANEKLFF.

The count of this clone is one. CDR3 in amino acids: CSVSKGSSTDTQYF. The DNA of the CDR3 is TGCAGCGTATCTAAGGGGTCCAGCACAGATACGCAGTATTTT. The V gene is TRBV29-1, the J gene TRBJ2-3, with a possible D match to TRBD1 (5 bases). V lost 6 bases and J 0 bases, leaving 13 bases between the germline ends. Germline CDR1 reads SQVTM; CDR2 reads ANQGSEA. The CDR3 runs to 14 residues.

This clone appeared once. The chain employs TRBV10-2 and TRBJ2-1; 7 nucleotides agree with TRBD2. Germline trimming cut 4 bases from V and 5 bases from J; bases unmatched to any gene: 5. The germline gives CDR1 WSHSY, CDR2 SAAADI. The CDR3 is 14 residues long. CDR3 sequence reads: CASSASGMDNEQFF. CDR3 nucleotides: TGCGCCAGCAGTGCCAGCGGGATGGACAATGAGCAGTTCTTC.

The rearrangement joins TRBV19 to TRBJ2-2; 9 bases line up with TRBD1. The CDR3 length is 17 residues. Germline V gene lookup returns CDR1 LNHDA and CDR2 SQIVND (reference sequence). V was pared by 7 bases and J by 5 bases, with 14 bases of the junction left unmatched. DNA of the CDR3: TGTGCCAGTAACAAACTCGGCCGGGACAGGGTAACCGGGGAGCTGTTTTTT. Translating it yields CASNKLGRDRVTGELFF.

This chain joins TRBV5-1 and TRBJ1-2; a possible D gene is TRBD1 (5 bases). V lost 3 bases and J lost 7, with 13 bases in between. Looked up from germline, CDR1 is SGHRS and CDR2 is YFSETQ. The CDR3 length is 13 residues. The CDR3 DNA reads TGCGCCAGCAGCTCTACCGGACATTCTGGCTACACCTTC. Residues: CASSSTGHSGYTF.

The CDR3: CASRDVEGTPQYF. CDR3 nucleotides: TGTGCCAGCAGAGACGTGGAGGGGACGCCCCAGTACTTC. The rearrangement uses TRBV6-5 and TRBJ2-5, with a tentative D call TRBD2 (6 bases). The CDR3 totals 13 residues. Germline V CDR1 and CDR2: MNHEY, SVGAGI. Trimming removed 6 bases from V and 9 bases from J, with 17 bases in between.

This clone was seen a few times. The chain carries TRBV5-1 and TRBJ2-3, with TRBD2 matching 7 bases. The V gene end was trimmed by 5 bases and the J gene end by 3 bases; junction bases not matched to a gene: 6. Germline V gene lookup returns CDR1 SGHRS and CDR2 YFSETQ. The CDR3 covers 14 residues. The CDR3 DNA reads TGCGCCAGCAGAGGCGGGAGTGGGACAGATACGCAGTATTTT. This encodes CASRGGSGTDTQYF.

CDR3 loop: CASSVGSGLETQYF. In DNA form, the CDR3 reads TGTGCCAGCAGCGTAGGTTCCGGGTTGGAGACCCAGTACTTC. The chain is built from TRBV9 and TRBJ2-5; no clear D gene. CDR3 length: 14 residues. Germline CDR1 reads SGDLS; CDR2 reads YYNGEE. V was shortened by 0 bases and J by 5 bases, with 11 bases between the two germline ends.

The genes are TRBV7-2 and TRBJ2-5; 9 bases are a match to TRBD1. Losses at the gene ends were 5 bases for V and 2 bases for J; bases not matched to a gene: 6. The CDR3 covers 15 residues. CDR1 is SGHTA and CDR2 is FQGNSA in the germline V gene. CDR3 DNA sequence: TGTGCCAGCAGCCCTGCAGGGACAGGGCAAGAGACCCAGTACTTC. Protein sequence: CASSPAGTGQETQYF. Using reference TRBV7-2 and TRBJ2-5 for the parts outside the CDR3, the full variable domain is GAGVSQSPSNKVTEKGKDVELRCDPISGHTALYWYRQSLGQGLEFLIYFQGNSAPDKSGLPSDRFSAERTGGSVSTLTIQRTQQEDSAVYLCASSPAGTGQETQYFGPGTRLLVL.

The chain joins TRBV5-1 to TRBJ2-1; 7 nucleotides line up with TRBD1. J was trimmed by 6 bases and V by 0 bases; bases with no gene match: 6. CDR3 length: 15 amino acids. Germline CDR1 is SGHRS and CDR2 is YFSETQ. The CDR3 sequence: CASSLVQGMGNEQFF. Written as DNA, the CDR3 is TGCGCCAGCAGCTTGGTACAGGGGATGGGCAATGAGCAGTTCTTC. The full variable domain, its missing parts supplied by reference TRBV5-1 and TRBJ2-1, is KAGVTQTPRYLIKTRGQQVTLSCSPISGHRSVSWYQQTPGQGLQFLFEYFSETQRNKGNFPGRFSGRQFSNSRSEMNVSTLELGDSALYLCASSLVQGMGNEQFFGPGTRLTVL.

V gene TRBV11-3 combines with J gene TRBJ2-2; possible D gene TRBD1, 5 bases. V lost 5 bases and J lost 3, with 10 bases in between. This CDR3 is 14 amino acids long. CDR1 is SGHNT and CDR2 is YENEEA in the germline V gene. CDR3 nucleotides: TGTGCCAGCAGCCTATCCAGGGACACCGGGGAGCTGTTTTTT. This sequence encodes CASSLSRDTGELFF.

The rearrangement uses TRBV4-1 and TRBJ2-3; 8 bases match TRBD2. V lost 4 bases to trimming and J lost 4 bases; unmatched junction nucleotides: 19. The CDR3 has 19 residues. CDR1 is MGHRA and CDR2 is YSYEKL in the germline V gene. CDR3 nucleotides: TGCGCCAGCAGCCGCCAGGCACTAGCGGAGAAGGAGATGGCAGATACGCAGTATTTT. Encoded protein: CASSRQALAEKEMADTQYF.

The chain has TRBV11-3 and TRBJ2-3; 8 bases fit TRBD2. The CDR3 has 17 residues. The V gene's germline CDR1 is SGHNT and CDR2 YENEEA. Trimming removed 2 bases from V and 2 bases from J; junction bases left unmatched: 9. Here the CDR3 DNA reads TGTGCCAGCAGCTTAATGGAGCGGGAGTCCTACACAGATACGCAGTATTTT. Protein: CASSLMERESYTDTQYF. Supplemented by reference TRBV11-3 and TRBJ2-3, the full variable domain reads EAGVVQSPRYKIIEKKQPVAFWCNPISGHNTLYWYLQNLGQGPELLIRYENEEAVDDSQLPKDRFSAERLKGVDSTLKIQPAELGDSAVYLCASSLMERESYTDTQYFGPGTRLTVL.

This clone was picked up a small number of times. The rearrangement uses TRBV7-9 and TRBJ2-2, with D hard to call. The V end was cut by 1 base, the J end by 6 bases, with 9 bases between. Germline V gene data show CDR1 as SEHNR and CDR2 as FQNEAQ (reference sequence). The CDR3 totals 14 residues. The CDR3 sequence: CASSLGVTPGELFF. The CDR3 region has the DNA TGTGCCAGCAGCTTAGGAGTTACCCCCGGGGAGCTGTTTTTT.

This clone was found a few times. The V call is TRBV10-3, the J call TRBJ2-1; 7 nucleotides line up with TRBD2. The CDR3 length is 16 residues. After removal of 3 bases from V and 3 bases from J, the junction contained 8 bases not matched to a gene. CDR1 and CDR2 from the germline V gene are ENHRY and SYGVKD. CDR3 amino acids: CAISEKPSGIYNEQFF. CDR3 sequence (DNA): TGTGCCATCAGTGAAAAGCCTAGCGGAATCTACAATGAGCAGTTCTTC.